This is a list of T cell receptor beta chains from one sample in a study of OX40 agonist ivuxolimab in advanced cancers. The assay was immunoSEQ multiplex PCR, and TCRdb's table has in-frame clones only and misses some. Of roughly 60,000 clones in the sample, about 86% were seen once. This specimen consisted of CD4+ or CD8+ T cells sorted from blood, obtained in a trial of the OX40 agonist ivuxolimab. These receptors originate from an adult with an advanced solid tumor such as melanoma, head and neck, liver or kidney cancer. Each CDR3 is given with its conserved first and last residue.

CATSRDLGVGANVLTF | TRBJ2-6 | TRBV15
CSGRLNTEAFF | TRBJ1-1 | TRBV20-1
CASSARDRGSYEQYF | TRBJ2-7 | TRBV6-1
CAWGDRISGANVLTF | TRBJ2-6 | TRBV30
CASMLVNRQYF | TRBJ2-3 | TRBV27
CASSFHDGVEAFF | TRBJ1-1 | TRBV27
CASSLTDTQYF | TRBJ2-3 | TRBV2
CSVGDNSNQPQHF | TRBJ1-5 | TRBV29-1
CASSTSPLQGGQFF | TRBJ2-1 | TRBV19
CATSRDGRIQETQYF | TRBJ2-5 | TRBV15
CASRGGAAQPQHF | TRBJ1-5 | TRBV28
CASSPITQGAGYNEQFF | TRBJ2-1 | TRBV7-6
CASRYEDQPQHF | TRBJ1-5 | TRBV25-1
CASRRVTPGELFF | TRBJ2-2 | TRBV19
CASSQGAGGRMETQYF | TRBJ2-5 | TRBV4-1
CASSQDLYRGLGQPQHF | TRBJ1-5 | TRBV4-1
CASSEFQGSNYGYTF | TRBJ1-2 | TRBV25-1
CASRQGLFNYGYTF | TRBJ1-2 | TRBV2
CASSLKRAGTEAFF | TRBJ1-1 | TRBV7-8
CSARDGNEQFF | TRBJ2-1 | TRBV20-1